This paragraph reports one T cell receptor beta chain. Its specificity is unknown. The read is 3 residues too short to cover the CDR3 end, so that end is filled in from the germline J gene. Donors gave roughly 5 to 8 ml heparinized peripheral whole blood. These data are taken from a study of T cell clonality in common variable immunodeficiency. General observations from the study: Reportedly, TCR beta sequences from common variable immunodeficiency showed fewer deletions and N-nucleotide insertions. CVID patient heterogeneity limited repertoire-clinical complication correlations.

Sequenced by immunoSEQ multiplex PCR; TCRdb stores in-frame clones only, minus some. This table holds about 19,000 clones with no singletons; the top ten claim around 25%. The CDR3 totals 13 residues. Per the germline V gene, CDR1 is SNHLY and CDR2 is FYNNEI. V lost 4 bases, J lost 4 bases, and 1 base stayed unmatched. Specimen: peripheral blood mononuclear cells. This chain connects TRBV2 to TRBJ2-1; 7 nucleotides align to TRBD1. This TCR derives from a human donor with common variable immunodeficiency. The sequenced CDR3 bases are TGTGCCAGCAGTGGGGGACAGTACAATGAG. It specifies CASSGGQYNE. The full CDR3 protein reads CASSGGQYNEQFF.